These 9 T cell receptor beta chains were all obtained from the same sample, sequenced in a study of shared clonotypes between healthy human individuals. Measured with immunoSEQ multiplex PCR; TCRdb has only the in-frame clones, and not every one. Of around 1,000,000 clones listed, 70% to 85% were seen once; the top ten hold 0.89%. The sequenced sample consisted of memory CD4+ T cells from PBMCs. The subset is: CD45RA-negative fraction. These receptor sequences come from a man aged 18 to 35 in good health. Some clones in this sample may be carry-over from other donors' samples.

This CDR3 is CASSLVYSTNYGYTF. The CDR3 DNA follows: TGTGCCAGCAGCTTAGTTTACAGTACTAACTATGGCTACACCTTC. This chain uses TRBV7-8 with TRBJ1-2; D gene ambiguous. Per germline, CDR1 SGHVS and CDR2 FQNEAQ. The germline V and J ends were trimmed by 1 base and 0 bases, with 9 bases remaining between them. The CDR3 loop spans 15 amino acids.

There are a few counts of this clone. J is TRBJ2-2 and V is TRBV2, with a tentative D call TRBD2 (6 bases). V shed 6 bases and J shed 8 bases, with 22 bases lying between them. The germline gives CDR1 SNHLY, CDR2 FYNNEI. The CDR3 has 16 residues. The CDR3 sequence is CASRFLSGGPGGELFF. The CDR3 region has the DNA TGTGCCAGCAGATTTTTATCAGGAGGGCCAGGGGGGGAGCTGTTTTTT.

V is TRBV11-1 and J is TRBJ2-5; 10 nucleotides agree with TRBD1. Trimming took 4 bases from V and 5 from J; bases not matched to a gene: 13. This CDR3 has 17 residues. Per the germline V gene, CDR1 is SGHAT and CDR2 is FQDESV (reference sequence). CDR3 region: CASSSGGRQGAGETQYF. CDR3 DNA: TGTGCCAGCAGCTCAGGAGGACGACAGGGGGCGGGGGAGACCCAGTACTTC. Combining the CDR3 with reference TRBV11-1 and TRBJ2-5 gives the whole variable domain EAEVAQSPRYKITEKSQAVAFWCDPISGHATLYWYRQILGQGPELLVQFQDESVVDDSQLPKDRFSAERLKGVDSTLKIQPAELGDSAMYLCASSSGGRQGAGETQYFGPGTRLLVL.

The chain recombines TRBV28 with TRBJ1-2; a possible D gene is TRBD1 (6 bases). V gave up 1 base and J gave up 8 bases, with 23 bases separating them. The CDR3 has 17 amino acids. CDR1 and CDR2 (germline): MDHEN, SYDVKM. The CDR3 nucleotides read TGTGCCAGCAGTTTATCGGCGGCCGGGAATGAGGGGGAAGGCTACACCTTC. This encodes CASSLSAAGNEGEGYTF.

V is TRBV7-6 and J is TRBJ2-2; 11 bases fit TRBD2. Trimming at V came to 5 bases and at J to 5 bases, leaving 4 bases not matched to a gene. The V gene's germline CDR1 is SGHVS and CDR2 FNYEAQ. This CDR3 is built from 15 residues. CDR3: CASSTRTSGTGELFF. The CDR3 coding sequence is TGTGCCAGCAGCACCCGGACTAGCGGGACCGGGGAGCTGTTTTTT.

Here the CDR3 reads CASRGGSSQETQYF. The DNA for the CDR3 is TGCGCCAGCAGGGGCGGGAGTAGTCAAGAGACCCAGTACTTC. V and J are TRBV5-1 and TRBJ2-5; 7 bases agree with TRBD2. V lost 5 bases and J lost 2; bases outside the gene matches: 6. The CDR3 has 14 residues. Germline CDR1 is SGHRS and CDR2 is YFSETQ.

The chain couples TRBV7-3 to TRBJ2-2; D unclear. Trimming cost V 6 bases and J 1 base, with 9 bases left between them. CDR1 SGHTA and CDR2 FQGTGA come from the germline V gene. The CDR3 loop spans 14 amino acids. CDR3 region: CASSIVGNTGELFF. Here the CDR3 DNA reads TGTGCCAGCAGTATCGTAGGGAACACCGGGGAGCTGTTTTTT.

V and J are TRBV5-1 and TRBJ2-7; TRBD2 is a possible D gene (6 bases). V gave up 5 bases and J gave up 2 bases, with 14 bases separating them. The CDR3 sequence is 14 residues long. CDR1 SGHRS and CDR2 YFSETQ come from the germline V gene. This CDR3 reads CASSWPGVTYEQYF. The DNA for the CDR3 is TGCGCCAGCAGTTGGCCGGGAGTGACCTACGAGCAGTACTTC.

The genes are TRBV18 and TRBJ2-7, with 7 bases matching TRBD1. The germline V gene has CDR1 KGHSH and CDR2 LQKENI. CDR3 length equals 14 residues. Trimming took 4 bases from V and 1 from J; bases not matched to a gene: 4. The CDR3 region has the DNA TGTGCCAGCTCACGGACAGGCAAATCCTACGAGCAGTACTTC. It specifies CASSRTGKSYEQYF. Combining the CDR3 with reference TRBV18 and TRBJ2-7 gives the whole variable domain NAGVMQNPRHLVRRRGQEARLRCSPMKGHSHVYWYRQLPEEGLKFMVYLQKENIIDESGMPKERFSAEFPKEGPSILRIQQVVRGDSAAYFCASSRTGKSYEQYFGPGTRLTVT.